This T cell receptor beta chain emerged from a study of CD8 T cells in ankylosing spondylitis (dated by TCRdb to about 2017). For the wider study: The study set out to find disease-linked TCR variants by profiling T cell receptor beta repertoires in ankylosing spondylitis patients and healthy donors. In total, the full study cohort was made up of roughly 100 healthy donors and approximately 27 ankylosing spondylitis patients. Peripheral blood was sampled, and synovial fluid was additionally collected from ankylosing spondylitis patients. Beyond this particular receptor, the publication reports: Some motif variants had previously been reported in the synovial fluid and blood of reactive arthritis patients, which suggests shared mechanisms of disease initiation. A CD8+ phenotype was shown by the disease-linked clones, which were found at relatively low frequencies in peripheral blood. Blood from ankylosing spondylitis patients appeared to be characterized by a TCR beta motif composed of under 10 highly homologous amino acid variants. The disease-linked clones were reported to be significantly enriched in matched synovial fluid samples from ankylosing spondylitis patients.

In its sample, this clonotype was seen a few times. The specificity of this receptor is unknown. Base qualities were left out, and no much larger clone turns up one base away. According to the germline V gene, CDR1 reads KGHDR and CDR2 reads SFDVKD. V and J are trimmed by 4 bases and 5 bases, and the gene matches miss 13 bases of the junction. Including cysteine and phenylalanine, the CDR3 has 16 amino acids. The only DNA kept is the CDR3, 48 bases in frame from the first base. Sequencing instrument: Illumina HiSeq 2500. Quantitative 5'-RACE with molecular barcodes was the method used to prepare the TCR beta libraries. The paper's data handling went like this. Disease-linked TCR variants were identified with a new computational method built on a probabilistic model of VDJ rearrangement. TCRdb cleaned the public reads at Q25 with fastp, built clones with MiXCR and kept in-frame beta chains. Each record represents a unique CDR3 protein, reported with the most common genes and DNA among its rows. What appears here as the V and J calls and clone size reflects TCRdb's work, not the paper's. The sample has approximately 42,000 distinct CDR3 sequences on record, roughly 11% of them singletons. The leading ten clones occupy 1.1% to 1.5% of the sample.

Source material: blood, either unsorted or a sorted T cell fraction (not recorded which). The TCR originated in a male donor with ankylosing spondylitis or in good health (not recorded which). The chain is encoded by TRBV24-1 joined to TRBJ2-7; a stretch of 7 junction bases matches TRBD2. Here is the DNA: TGTGCCACCAGTGACACCCGGGGGGACCGGCTTGACGAGCAGTACTTC. This yields the protein CATSDTRGDRLDEQYF.